This T cell receptor (beta chain) emerged from a study of T cells after yellow fever vaccination. TCRdb processed the 5' RACE reads anew with MiXCR; each CDR3 protein has one entry. The top ten hold roughly 30% of the sample, which has tens of thousands of distinct CDR3 sequences, about 7.2% seen once. Many counts were recorded for this clonotype. Germline V lookup: CDR1 LGHNA, CDR2 YNFKEQ. The V end was cut by 3 bases, the J end by 7 bases, with 12 bases between. The CDR3 consists of 14 residues. The chain uses TRBV4-2 and TRBJ2-2, with D unresolved. Specimen: CD8+ T cells sorted from PBMCs, collected 10 days after the first yellow fever vaccination. This TCR came from a man aged 18 to 35 who received the YFV17D yellow fever vaccine. The CDR3 spells CASSQADLGGELFF. The DNA of the CDR3 is TGTGCCAGCAGCCAGGCCGACCTGGGCGGGGAGCTGTTTTTT.